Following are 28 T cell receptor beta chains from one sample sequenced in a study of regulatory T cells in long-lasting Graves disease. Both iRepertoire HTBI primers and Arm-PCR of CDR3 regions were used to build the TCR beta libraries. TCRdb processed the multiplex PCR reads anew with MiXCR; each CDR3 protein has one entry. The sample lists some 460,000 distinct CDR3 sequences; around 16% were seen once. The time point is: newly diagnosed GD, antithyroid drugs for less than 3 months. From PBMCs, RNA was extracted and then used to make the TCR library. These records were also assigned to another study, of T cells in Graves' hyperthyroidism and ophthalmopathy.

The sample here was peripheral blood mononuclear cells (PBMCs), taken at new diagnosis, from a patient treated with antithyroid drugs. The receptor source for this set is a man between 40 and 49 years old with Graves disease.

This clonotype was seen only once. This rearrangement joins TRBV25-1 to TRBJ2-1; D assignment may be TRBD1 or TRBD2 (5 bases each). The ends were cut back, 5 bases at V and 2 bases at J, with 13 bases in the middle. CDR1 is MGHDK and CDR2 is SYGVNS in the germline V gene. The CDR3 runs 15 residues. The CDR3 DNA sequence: TGTGCCAGCAGTATTGGGGGACCGACCTACAATGAGCAGTTCTTC. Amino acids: CASSIGGPTYNEQFF.

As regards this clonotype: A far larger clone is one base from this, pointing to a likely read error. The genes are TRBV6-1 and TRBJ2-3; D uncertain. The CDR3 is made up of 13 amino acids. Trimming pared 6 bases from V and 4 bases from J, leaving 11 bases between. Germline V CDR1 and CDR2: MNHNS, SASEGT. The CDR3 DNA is TGTGCCAGCAGCACGGTGAGCGCAGATACGCAGTATTTT. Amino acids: CASSTVSADTQYF.

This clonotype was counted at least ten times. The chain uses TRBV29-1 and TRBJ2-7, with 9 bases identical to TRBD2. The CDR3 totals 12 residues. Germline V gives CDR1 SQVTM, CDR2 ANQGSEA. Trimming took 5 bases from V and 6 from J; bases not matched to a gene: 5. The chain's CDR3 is CSVSSGTREQYF. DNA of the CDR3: TGCAGCGTTTCTAGCGGGACGCGCGAGCAGTACTTC.

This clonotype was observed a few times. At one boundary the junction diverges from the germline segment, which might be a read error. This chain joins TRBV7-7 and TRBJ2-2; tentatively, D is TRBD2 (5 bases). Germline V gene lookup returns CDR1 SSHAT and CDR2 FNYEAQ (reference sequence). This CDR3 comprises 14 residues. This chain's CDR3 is CASSPSTGSGELFF. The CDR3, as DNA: TGTGCTAGCAGCCCTTCTACGGGGTCAGGGGAGCTGTTTTTT.

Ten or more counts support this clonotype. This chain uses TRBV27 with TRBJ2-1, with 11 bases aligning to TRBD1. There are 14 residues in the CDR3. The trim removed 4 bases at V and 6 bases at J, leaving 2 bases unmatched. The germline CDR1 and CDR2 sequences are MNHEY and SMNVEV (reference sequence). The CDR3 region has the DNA TGTGCCAGCAGTTCCGGGACAGGGGGCAATGAGCAGTTCTTC. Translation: CASSSGTGGNEQFF.

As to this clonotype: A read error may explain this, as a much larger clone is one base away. DNA for the CDR3: TGTGCCAGCAGTGAAGCTCCAGCGGGAGCGTACAATGGGCAGTTCTTC. This codes for CASSEAPAGAYNGQFF. V gene TRBV6-1 combines with J gene TRBJ2-1, with 8 bases aligning to TRBD2. Looked up from germline, CDR1 is MNHNS and CDR2 is SASEGT. The CDR3 has 16 amino acids.

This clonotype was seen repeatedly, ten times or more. The CDR3 nucleotides are TGTGCCAGCAGCCCCAGCCGGGACAGGGGACCCTACGAGCAGTACTTC. Translated, it gives CASSPSRDRGPYEQYF. This rearrangement joins TRBV7-6 to TRBJ2-7; 10 bases map to TRBD1. Germline V gene sequence: CDR1 SGHVS, CDR2 FNYEAQ. This CDR3 region has 16 residues. V trimming: 5 bases; J trimming: 2 bases; junction bases outside the gene matches: 9.

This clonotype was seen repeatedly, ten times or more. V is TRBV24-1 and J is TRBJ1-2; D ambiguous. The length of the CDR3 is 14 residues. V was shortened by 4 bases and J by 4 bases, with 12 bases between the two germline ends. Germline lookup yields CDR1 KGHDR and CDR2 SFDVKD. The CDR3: CATSDNREIYGYTF. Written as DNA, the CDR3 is TGTGCCACCAGTGACAACCGGGAGATCTATGGCTACACCTTC.

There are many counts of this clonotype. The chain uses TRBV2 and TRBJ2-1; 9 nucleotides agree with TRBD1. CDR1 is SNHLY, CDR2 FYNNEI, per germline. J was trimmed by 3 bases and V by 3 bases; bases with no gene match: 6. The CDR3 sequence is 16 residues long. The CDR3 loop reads CASSELGTGIYNEQFF. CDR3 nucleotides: TGTGCCAGCAGTGAGTTGGGGACAGGGATCTACAATGAGCAGTTCTTC.

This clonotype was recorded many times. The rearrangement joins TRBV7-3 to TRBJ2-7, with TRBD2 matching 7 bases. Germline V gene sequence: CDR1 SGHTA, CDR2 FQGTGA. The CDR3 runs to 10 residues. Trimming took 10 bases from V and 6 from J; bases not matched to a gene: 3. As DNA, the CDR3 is TGTGCCACCGGGGAGGGCGAGCAGTACTTC. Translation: CATGEGEQYF. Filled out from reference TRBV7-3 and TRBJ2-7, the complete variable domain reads GAGVSQTPSNKVTEKGKYVELRCDPISGHTALYWYRQSLGQGPEFLIYFQGTGAADDSGLPNDRFFAVRPEGSVSTLKIQRTERGDSAVYLCATGEGEQYFGPGTRLTVT.

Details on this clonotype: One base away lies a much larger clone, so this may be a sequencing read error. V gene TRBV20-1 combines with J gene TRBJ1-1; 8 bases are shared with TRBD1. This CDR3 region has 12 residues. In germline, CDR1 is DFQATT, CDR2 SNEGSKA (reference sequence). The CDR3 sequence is CGARQGKTEAFF. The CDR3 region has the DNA TGCGGTGCTAGACAGGGGAAAACTGAAGCTTTCTTT.

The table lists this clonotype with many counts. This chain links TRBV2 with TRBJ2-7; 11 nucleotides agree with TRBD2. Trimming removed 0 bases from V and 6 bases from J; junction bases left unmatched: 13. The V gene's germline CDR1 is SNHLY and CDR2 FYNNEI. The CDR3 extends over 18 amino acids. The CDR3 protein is CASSEALRLAGGPGEQYF. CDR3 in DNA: TGTGCCAGCAGTGAAGCGCTTCGGCTAGCGGGAGGTCCAGGCGAGCAGTACTTC.

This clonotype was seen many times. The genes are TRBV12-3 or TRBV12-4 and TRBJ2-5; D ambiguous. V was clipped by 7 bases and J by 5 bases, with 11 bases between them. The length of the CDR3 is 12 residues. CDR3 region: CASTLPSETQYF. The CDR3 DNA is TGTGCCAGCACCCTACCCAGTGAGACCCAGTACTTC.

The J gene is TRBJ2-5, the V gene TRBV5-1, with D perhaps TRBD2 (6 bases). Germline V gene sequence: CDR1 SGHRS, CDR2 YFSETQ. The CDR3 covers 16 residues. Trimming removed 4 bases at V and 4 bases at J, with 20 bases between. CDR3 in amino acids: CASSLMISAGRETQYF. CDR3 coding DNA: TGCGCCAGCAGCCTGATGATAAGTGCGGGAAGAGAGACCCAGTACTTC.

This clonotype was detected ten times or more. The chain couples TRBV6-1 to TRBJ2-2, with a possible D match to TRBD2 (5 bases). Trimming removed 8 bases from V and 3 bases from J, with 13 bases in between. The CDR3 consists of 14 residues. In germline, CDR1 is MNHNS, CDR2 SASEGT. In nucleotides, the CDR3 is TGTGCCAGCCAAACTATGGGAGACACCGGGGAGCTGTTTTTT. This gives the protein CASQTMGDTGELFF.

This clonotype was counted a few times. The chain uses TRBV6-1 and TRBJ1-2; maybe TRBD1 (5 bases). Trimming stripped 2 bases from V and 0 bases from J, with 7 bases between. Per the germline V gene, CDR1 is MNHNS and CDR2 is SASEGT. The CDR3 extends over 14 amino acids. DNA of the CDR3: TGTGCCAGCAGTGAATTGACAGCTAACTATGGCTACACCTTC. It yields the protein CASSELTANYGYTF.

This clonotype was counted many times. The CDR3 nucleotides read TGTGCCAGCAGTTACTGGGGCGAGCTAGCGGAACTATCCTACAATGAGCAGTTCTTC. Translating it yields CASSYWGELAELSYNEQFF. This chain joins TRBV6-2 or TRBV6-3 and TRBJ2-1; 7 bases agree with TRBD2. V was pared by 1 base and J by 1 base, with 13 bases of the junction left unmatched. This CDR3 has 19 amino acids. Germline values: CDR1 MNHEY, CDR2 SVGEGT.

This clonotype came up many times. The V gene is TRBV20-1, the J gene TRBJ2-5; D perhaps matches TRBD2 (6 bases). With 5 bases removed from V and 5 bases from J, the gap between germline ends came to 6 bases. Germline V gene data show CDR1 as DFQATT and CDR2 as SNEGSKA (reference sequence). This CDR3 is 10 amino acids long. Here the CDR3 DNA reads TGCAGTGCTGGGGGGGAGACCCAGTACTTC. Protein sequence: CSAGGETQYF.

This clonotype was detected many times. The CDR3 loop is CSVEKTTYNEQFF. The CDR3 nucleotides are TGCAGCGTTGAAAAGACTACCTACAATGAGCAGTTCTTC. The V gene is TRBV29-1, the J gene TRBJ2-1; a possible D gene is TRBD2 (5 bases). CDR1 is SQVTM and CDR2 is ANQGSEA in the germline V gene. This CDR3 is 13 amino acids long. V was cut by 2 bases and J by 2 bases, with 7 bases left in between.

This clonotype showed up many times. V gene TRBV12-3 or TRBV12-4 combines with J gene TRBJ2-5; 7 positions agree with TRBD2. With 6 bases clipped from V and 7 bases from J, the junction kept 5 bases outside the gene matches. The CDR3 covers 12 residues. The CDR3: CASSRDYPTQYF. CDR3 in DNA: TGTGCCAGCAGCCGGGACTACCCGACCCAGTACTTC.

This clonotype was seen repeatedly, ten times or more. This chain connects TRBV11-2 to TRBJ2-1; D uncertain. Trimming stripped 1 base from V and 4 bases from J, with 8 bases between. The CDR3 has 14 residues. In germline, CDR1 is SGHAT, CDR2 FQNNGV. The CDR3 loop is CASSLVSQYNEQFF. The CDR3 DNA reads TGTGCCAGCAGCTTAGTTTCCCAATACAATGAGCAGTTCTTC.

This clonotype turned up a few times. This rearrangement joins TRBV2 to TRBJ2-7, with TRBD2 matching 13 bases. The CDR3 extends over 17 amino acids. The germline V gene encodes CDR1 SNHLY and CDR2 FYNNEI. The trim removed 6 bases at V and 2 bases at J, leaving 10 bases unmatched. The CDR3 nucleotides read TGTGCCAGCAGGCCCCTCCGGACTAGCGGGAGAACCTACGAGCAGTACTTC. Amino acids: CASRPLRTSGRTYEQYF.

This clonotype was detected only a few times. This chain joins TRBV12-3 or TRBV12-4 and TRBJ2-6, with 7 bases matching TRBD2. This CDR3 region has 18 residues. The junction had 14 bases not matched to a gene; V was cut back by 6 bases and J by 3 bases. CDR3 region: CASSQDEGRVIGANVLTF. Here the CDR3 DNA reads TGTGCCAGCAGCCAGGACGAGGGGAGGGTTATTGGGGCCAACGTCCTGACTTTC.

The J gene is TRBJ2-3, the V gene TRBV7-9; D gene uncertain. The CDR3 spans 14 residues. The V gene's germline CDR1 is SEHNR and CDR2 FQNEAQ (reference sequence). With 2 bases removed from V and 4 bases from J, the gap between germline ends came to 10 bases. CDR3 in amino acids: CASSLWNSADTQYF. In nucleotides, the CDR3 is TGTGCCAGCAGCTTATGGAACAGCGCAGATACGCAGTATTTT.

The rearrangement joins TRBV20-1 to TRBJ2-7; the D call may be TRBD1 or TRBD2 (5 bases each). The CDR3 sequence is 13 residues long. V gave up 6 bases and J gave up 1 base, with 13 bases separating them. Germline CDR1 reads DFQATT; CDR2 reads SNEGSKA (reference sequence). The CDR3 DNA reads TGCAGTGCGAGGGGCCGAAATTCCTACGAGCAGTACTTC. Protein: CSARGRNSYEQYF.

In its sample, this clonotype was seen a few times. Here the CDR3 DNA reads TGTGCCAGCAGCTTAGGAACAGCGGAGGGCTATGGCTACACCTTC. This sequence encodes CASSLGTAEGYGYTF. The chain links TRBV7-8 to TRBJ1-2, with D unclear. Looked up from germline, CDR1 is SGHVS and CDR2 is FQNEAQ. This CDR3 has 15 amino acids. Trimming cost V 1 base and J 4 bases, with 13 bases left between them.

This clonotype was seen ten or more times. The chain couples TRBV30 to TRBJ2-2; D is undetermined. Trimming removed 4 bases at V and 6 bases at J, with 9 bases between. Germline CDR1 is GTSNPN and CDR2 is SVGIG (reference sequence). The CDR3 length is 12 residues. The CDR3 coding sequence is TGTGCCTGGATGGGAAGCCCCGGGGAGCTGTTTTTT. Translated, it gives CAWMGSPGELFF.

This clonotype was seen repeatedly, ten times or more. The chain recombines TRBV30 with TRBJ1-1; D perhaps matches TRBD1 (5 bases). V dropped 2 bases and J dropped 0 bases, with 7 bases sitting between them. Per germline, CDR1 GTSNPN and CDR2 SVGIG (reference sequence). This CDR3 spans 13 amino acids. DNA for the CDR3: TGTGCCTGGAGTCGGACACTGAACACTGAAGCTTTCTTT. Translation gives CAWSRTLNTEAFF. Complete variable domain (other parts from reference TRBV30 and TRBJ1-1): SQTIHQWPATLVQPVGSPLSLECTVEGTSNPNLYWYRQAAGRGLQLLFYSVGIGQISSEVPQNLSASRPQDRQFILSSKKLLLSDSGFYLCAWSRTLNTEAFFGQGTRLTVV.